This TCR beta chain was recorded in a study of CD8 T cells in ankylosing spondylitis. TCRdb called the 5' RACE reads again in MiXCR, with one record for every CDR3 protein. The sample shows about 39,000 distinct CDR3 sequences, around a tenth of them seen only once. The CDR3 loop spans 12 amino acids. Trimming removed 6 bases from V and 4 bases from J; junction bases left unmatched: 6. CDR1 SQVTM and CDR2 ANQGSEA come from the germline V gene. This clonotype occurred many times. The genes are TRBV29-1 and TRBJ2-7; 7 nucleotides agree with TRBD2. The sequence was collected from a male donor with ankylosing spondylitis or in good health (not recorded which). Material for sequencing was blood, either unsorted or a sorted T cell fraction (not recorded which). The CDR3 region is CSVGREGYEQYF. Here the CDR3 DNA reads TGCAGCGTGGGGAGGGAAGGTTACGAGCAGTACTTC.